The clone carrying this TCR beta chain was picked up a small number of times. Its cognate antigen is unknown. The data were obtained in a study of T cells after yellow fever vaccination. Overall study results and limits: FACS-sorted repertoires might harbor abundant contaminating clonotypes from the bulk population.

TCRdb re-derived calls from the 5' RACE reads in MiXCR, one entry per CDR3 protein. The table records fewer than 450,000 distinct CDR3 sequences, about 9.9% of them present only once. The CDR3 runs to 15 residues. Between the trimmed V and J ends, which lost 2 bases and 4 bases, there was a span of 12 bases. Germline V gene sequence: CDR1 KGHSH, CDR2 LQKENI. The chain has TRBV18 and TRBJ1-3; D ambiguous. The clonotype was recovered from a man aged 18 to 30 who received the YFV17D yellow fever vaccine. The material was PBMCs, obtained on the day of the first yellow fever vaccination. As DNA, the CDR3 is TGTGCCAGCTCACCAGCGTCTTCGAGGGGAAACACCATATATTTT. Its protein product is CASSPASSRGNTIYF. The whole variable domain, remainder taken from reference TRBV18 and TRBJ1-3, is NAGVMQNPRHLVRRRGQEARLRCSPMKGHSHVYWYRQLPEEGLKFMVYLQKENIIDESGMPKERFSAEFPKEGPSILRIQQVVRGDSAAYFCASSPASSRGNTIYFGEGSWLTVV.